Listed below are T cell receptor beta chains from one sample, sequenced in a study of T cell responses to AZD1222 COVID-19 vaccine. Sequencing was performed with immunoSEQ multiplex PCR; in TCRdb, only in-frame clones are kept and a portion is missing. The sample includes tens of thousands of clones, roughly nine tenths of them seen just once. The material was peripheral blood, obtained 28 days after the second AZD1222 dose. All receptors derive from an adult who received the AZD1222 COVID-19 vaccine. Both conserved end residues are part of each CDR3. A row's size may be missing; if present it is once, few, many or a size class.

TRBV28,.,TRBJ1-1,CASSPRGRGAFF
TRBV18,.,TRBJ2-1,CASSLSTGGNEQFF
TRBV28,.,TRBJ2-5,CASSLGQTDFGETQYF
TRBV30,.,TRBJ1-6,CACSQGQMIPLHF
TRBV7-2,.,TRBJ1-2,CASTGGKGGFYGYTF
TRBV5-1,.,TRBJ2-5,CASSLDIQETQYF
TRBV4-1,.,TRBJ2-1,CASSLGTSGTYNEQFF
TRBV5-1,.,TRBJ1-1,CASSIQSQMNTEAFF
TRBV6-5,.,TRBJ1-5,CASSPLGGGQPQHF
TRBV4-1,.,TRBJ2-7,CASSQVQGPYEQYF
TRBV5-1,.,TRBJ2-2,CASRYSGATGELFF
TRBV15,.,TRBJ1-1,CATSRVLQGAEAFF
TRBV29-1,.,TRBJ1-2,CSAVGDRGFSGYTF
TRBV28,.,TRBJ2-2,CASSLFSIAGRAGELFF
TRBV7-7,.,TRBJ2-2,CASRIGHNTGELFF
TRBV30,.,TRBJ1-5,CAWRDKERYNQPQHF
TRBV18,.,TRBJ2-1,CASSPAQGEYNEQFF
TRBV7-9,.,TRBJ1-5,CASSPAQGETQHF
TRBV3-1/TRBV3-2,.,TRBJ2-3,CASSQAGGRTDTQYF
TRBV7-9,.,TRBJ1-1,CASSFVWGNTEAFF
TRBV5-1,.,TRBJ1-6,CASSSGTGANSPLHF
TRBV5-1,.,TRBJ1-4,CASSSGQTTNEKLFF
TRBV28,.,TRBJ2-7,CASRTRGTSGREYEQYF
TRBV7-9,.,TRBJ1-1,CASSLYGGTNTEAFF
TRBV5-8,once,TRBJ2-7,CASRWVYGGAYEQYF
TRBV18,.,TRBJ1-3,CASSATGTRGTGNTIYF
TRBV6-1,.,TRBJ1-5,CASSEWGSGPTNQPQHF
TRBV28,.,TRBJ2-6,CASSPVVGRLTGANVLTF
TRBV7-7,.,TRBJ2-2,CASSLWGRQILAPGELFF
TRBV6-4,.,TRBJ1-5,CASRPAAYSNQPQHF
TRBV2,.,TRBJ1-1,CASKRETGGAEAFF
TRBV27,.,TRBJ1-2,CASSPQQGNDYGYTF
TRBV7-2,.,TRBJ1-3,CASSLARIFTGGRANSGNTIYF
TRBV6-1,.,TRBJ1-5,CASSERGRAGGQPQHF
TRBV11-2,.,TRBJ2-7,CASSLGPSSLEQYF
TRBV19,few,TRBJ1-6,CASSITQTGNSPLHF
TRBV9,.,TRBJ1-2,CASSVAGAGGYGYTF
TRBV5-3,.,TRBJ2-3,CARSFGLAGGPVHADTQYF
TRBV7-2,.,TRBJ1-3,CASSLGSGYMSARNTIYF
TRBV7-9,.,TRBJ2-1,CASSLSSYNEQFF
TRBV4-1,.,TRBJ1-4,CASMPTQDNEKLFF
TRBV5-1,.,TRBJ1-4,CASSLDPLGQGAEKLFF
TRBV7-8,.,TRBJ2-7,CASSFDPLVGYEQYF
TRBV30,.,TRBJ2-5,CAWSFSGNQETQYF
TRBV9,.,TRBJ2-5,CASSPAGSTGAQYF
TRBV12-3/TRBV12-4,.,TRBJ2-5,CASRQQETQYF